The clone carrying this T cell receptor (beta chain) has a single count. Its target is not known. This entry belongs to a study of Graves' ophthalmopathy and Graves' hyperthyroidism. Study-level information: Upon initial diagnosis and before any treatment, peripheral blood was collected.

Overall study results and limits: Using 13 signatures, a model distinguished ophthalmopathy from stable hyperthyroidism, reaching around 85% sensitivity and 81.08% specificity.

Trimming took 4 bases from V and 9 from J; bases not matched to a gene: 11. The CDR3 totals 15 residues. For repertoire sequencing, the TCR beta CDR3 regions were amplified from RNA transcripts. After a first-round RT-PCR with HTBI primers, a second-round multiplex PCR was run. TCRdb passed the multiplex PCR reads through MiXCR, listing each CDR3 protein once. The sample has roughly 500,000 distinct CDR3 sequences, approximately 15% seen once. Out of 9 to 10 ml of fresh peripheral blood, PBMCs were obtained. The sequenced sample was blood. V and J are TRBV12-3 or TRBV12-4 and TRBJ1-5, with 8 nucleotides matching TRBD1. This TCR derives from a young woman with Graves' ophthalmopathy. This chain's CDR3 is CASSSGTGSQLPQHF. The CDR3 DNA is TGTGCCAGCAGTTCCGGGACAGGCTCCCAACTGCCCCAGCATTTT.